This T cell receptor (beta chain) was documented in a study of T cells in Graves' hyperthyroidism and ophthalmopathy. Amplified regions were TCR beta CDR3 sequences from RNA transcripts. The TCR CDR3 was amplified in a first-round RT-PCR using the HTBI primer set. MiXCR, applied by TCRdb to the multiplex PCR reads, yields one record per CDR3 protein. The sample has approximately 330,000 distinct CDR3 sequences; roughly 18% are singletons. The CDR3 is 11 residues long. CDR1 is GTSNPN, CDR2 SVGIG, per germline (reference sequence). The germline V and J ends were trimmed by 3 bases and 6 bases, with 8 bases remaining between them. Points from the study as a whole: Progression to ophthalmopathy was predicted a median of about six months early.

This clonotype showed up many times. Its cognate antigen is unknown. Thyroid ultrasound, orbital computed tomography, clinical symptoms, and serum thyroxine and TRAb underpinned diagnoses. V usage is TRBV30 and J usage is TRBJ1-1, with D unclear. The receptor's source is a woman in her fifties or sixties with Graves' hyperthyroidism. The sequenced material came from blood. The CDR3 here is CAWSRWAEAFF. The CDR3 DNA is TGTGCCTGGAGCCGGTGGGCTGAAGCTTTCTTT.